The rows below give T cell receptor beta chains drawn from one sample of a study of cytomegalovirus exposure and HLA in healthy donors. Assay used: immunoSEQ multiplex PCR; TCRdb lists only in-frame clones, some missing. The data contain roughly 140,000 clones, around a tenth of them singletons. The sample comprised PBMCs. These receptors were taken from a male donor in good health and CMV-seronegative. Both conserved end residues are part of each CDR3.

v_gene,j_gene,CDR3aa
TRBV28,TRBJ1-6,CARSRQGASSYNSPLHF
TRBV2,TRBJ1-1,CASSEYGRGTEAFF
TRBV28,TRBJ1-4,CASSFLKTGFYEKLFF
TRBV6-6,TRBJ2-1,CASAPSGNRPYNEQFF
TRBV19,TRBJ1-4,CASSIQATNEKLFF
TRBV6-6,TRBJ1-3,CASSSRTYSGNTIYF
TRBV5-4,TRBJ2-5,CASSFMGGPQETQYF
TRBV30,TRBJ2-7,CAWSPRLAGRYEQYF
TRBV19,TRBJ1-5,CASSIAPNSNQPQHF
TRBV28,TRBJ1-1,CASSFFQGFTEAFF
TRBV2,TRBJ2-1,CASSSDRGLNEQFF
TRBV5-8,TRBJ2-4,CASSLYRGLAKNIQYF
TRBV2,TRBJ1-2,CASRAGTGADYGYTF